This entry features one T cell receptor (beta chain) sequence. No cognate antigen has been identified for it. No clone much larger than this one lies a single base away; base qualities are absent. CDR1 and CDR2 were assigned from the germline V gene as MNHEY and SVGEGT. Taken from cysteine to phenylalanine, the CDR3 has 14 residues. The kept DNA is CDR3 alone, 42 bases in frame from the first base. V trim: 2 bases; J trim: 7 bases; unmatched bases: 5. This entry comes from a study of blood T cell repertoires in COVID-19 (dated by TCRdb to the early 2020s). Study-level background: The collaborator samples originated in the United States, Italy and Spain and spanned the acute and convalescent phases of COVID-19. Deeply sampled blood TCRbeta repertoires from subjects exposed to, actively infected with, or recovered from COVID-19 were included in the dataset. The samples were drawn from the first 160 participants of the ongoing ImmuneRACE study and from about 1,200 subjects provided by 6 global collaborators. A freely available public database, intended as a resource for researchers studying the immune response to SARS-CoV-2, is where the repertoires were released. Where available, HLA class I and class II types were obtained from metadata supplied by the sample provider rather than from assay-based typing. The prospective study material was composed of cDNA or gDNA derived from T cells, B-cell-depleted T cells, or PBMCs. Sample metadata almost always included a de-identified subject ID, COVID-19 status, age in years and sex.

Points the paper makes about the study in general: The quantity of clinical and demographic metadata differed by source and by participant and was supplied without curation.

The immunoSEQ Assay, a bias-controlled multiplex PCR, was used to amplify TCRbeta CDR3 regions from genomic DNA. As for how the authors treated the data: Within the assay, amplification of reference gene primers was used to estimate how many nucleated cells each sample contained. To quantify the absolute abundance of each unique TCRbeta CDR3 rearrangement, sequence reads were collapsed and filtered. For each sample, productive Simpson clonality was calculated as the square root of Simpson's diversity index over productive rearrangements. Here the immuneACCESS table is served through TCRdb, limited to in-frame sequences with V and J called. Missing clones are a known gap in these copies; in checked studies unresolved V genes cover under half, and the rest lacks a known reason. D and trimming were read from the DNA, whereas the V and J calls and clone size are those reported in that table. The sample table shows about 370,000 clones, and 70% to 90% are seen once. Around 3% of the sample is held by the ten biggest clonotypes.

One collaborating source in Seattle enrolled patients while the patients were actively infected and followed the patients over time throughout the course of disease. Whole blood was collected in K2EDTA tubes by collaborating institutions according to the institutions' own protocols. Collaborator samples were shipped for TCRbeta analysis as frozen whole blood, isolated PBMCs, or DNA extracted from either sample type. The sequence derives from a young woman with COVID-19, enrolled during active disease. Sequenced sample: peripheral blood. The chain joins TRBV6-2 or TRBV6-3 to TRBJ1-2, and TRBD1 aligns with 9 junction nucleotides. Read as DNA, the sequence is TGTGCCAGCAGTTACCGGACAGGGGACGTTGGCTACACCTTC. It encodes CASSYRTGDVGYTF.